This T cell receptor (beta chain) is drawn from a study of somatic mutations in T cells in chronic GVHD (dated by TCRdb to between 2020 and 2021). For sorting, staining was performed with anti-CD3, anti-CD4, anti-CD8 and a Vbeta20 antibody from the IOTest Beta Mark kit on a FACSAria III, and a purity above 97% was achieved. Peripheral blood was drawn into sodium heparin tubes, and mononuclear cells were separated by Ficoll-Paque PLUS density gradient centrifugation. Before TCRbeta deep sequencing, the CD4+ Vbeta20+, CD4+ Vbeta20-, and CD8+ T cell fractions were FACS-sorted. Isolated genomic DNA was used for TCRbeta deep sequencing. The immunoSEQ assay, provided as a commercial service, was used for TCRbeta CDR3 sequencing and initial data processing. The study's own analysis went as follows. Reads were demultiplexed, adapter and primer sequences were trimmed, similar clones were merged through frequency-ratio clustering, and V, D, J genes were annotated using IMGT. The source is immuneACCESS, and TCRdb retained only in-frame sequences with V and J called. Part of the clones is not carried over; for the studies checked, unresolved V genes explain less than half of this, and the remainder is unexplained. That table furnishes V, J and clone size, whereas the DNA furnished D and trimming. The sample table shows about 13,000 clones, and approximately 80% are seen once. Approximately 29% of the sample is taken by the ten largest.

With respect to this clone: No cognate antigen has been identified for it. No much larger clone exists at a distance of one base, and base qualities are not known.

Taken from the germline V gene (reference sequence), the CDR1 and CDR2 loops are LNHDA and SQIVND. There are 13 amino acids in the CDR3, from cysteine to phenylalanine inclusive. Solely the CDR3 DNA is kept, with 39 bases framed from the first base. V is reduced by 7 bases and J by 0 bases, leaving a spacing of 9 bases between them. The clonotype comes from a male patient aged 45-59 years with chronic graft-versus-host disease. After transplantation, some T cells may belong to the graft donor instead of the recipient. Recombination connected TRBV19 to TRBJ1-2; the D gene is not confidently resolved. Specimen: Vbeta20-negative CD4+ T cells from blood. Explained via the paper, the cell subset or site label denotes: CD4+ T cells sorted as TCR Vbeta20 negative by flow cytometry. The encoded CDR3 is CASNQRSNYGYTF. Here is the DNA: TGTGCCAGTAACCAGAGGTCTAACTATGGCTACACCTTC.